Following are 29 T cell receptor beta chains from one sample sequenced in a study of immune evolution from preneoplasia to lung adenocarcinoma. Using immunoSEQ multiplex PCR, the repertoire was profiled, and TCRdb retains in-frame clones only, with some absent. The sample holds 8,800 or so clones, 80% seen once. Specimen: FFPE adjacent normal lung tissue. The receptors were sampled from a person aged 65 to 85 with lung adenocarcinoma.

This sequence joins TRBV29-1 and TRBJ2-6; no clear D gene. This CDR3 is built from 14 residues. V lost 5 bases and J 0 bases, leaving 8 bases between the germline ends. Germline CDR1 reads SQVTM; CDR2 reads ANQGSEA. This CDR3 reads CSVSVLSGANVLTF. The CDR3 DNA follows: TGCAGCGTTTCGGTACTCTCTGGGGCCAACGTCCTGACTTTC.

CDR3 sequence (DNA): TGCGCCAGCAGCTTGGGGGGGCCGAATGAGCAGTTCTTC. It is translated as CASSLGGPNEQFF. The V gene is TRBV5-1, the J gene TRBJ2-1, with D possibly being TRBD1 (6 bases). Germline loops: CDR1 SGHRS, CDR2 YFSETQ. CDR3 length: 13 amino acids. V dropped 0 bases and J dropped 7 bases, with 8 bases sitting between them.

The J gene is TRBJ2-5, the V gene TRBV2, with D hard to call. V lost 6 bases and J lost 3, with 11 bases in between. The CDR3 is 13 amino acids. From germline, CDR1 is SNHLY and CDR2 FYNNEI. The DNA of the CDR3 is TGTGCCAGCAGACGCCCAGTGGAAGAGACCCAGTACTTC. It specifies CASRRPVEETQYF.

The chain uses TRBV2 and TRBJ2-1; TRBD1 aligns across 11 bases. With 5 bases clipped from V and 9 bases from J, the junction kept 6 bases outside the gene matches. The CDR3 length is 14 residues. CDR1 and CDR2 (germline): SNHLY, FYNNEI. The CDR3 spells CASSYGQGAFEQFF. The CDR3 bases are TGTGCCAGCAGTTATGGACAGGGGGCATTTGAGCAGTTCTTC.

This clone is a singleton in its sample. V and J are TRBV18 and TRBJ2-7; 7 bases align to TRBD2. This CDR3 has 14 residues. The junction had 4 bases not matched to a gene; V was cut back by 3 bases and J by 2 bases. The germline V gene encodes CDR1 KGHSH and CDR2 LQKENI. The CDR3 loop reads CASSPGGKTYEQYF. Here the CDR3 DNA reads TGTGCCAGCTCACCGGGAGGGAAAACCTACGAGCAGTACTTC.

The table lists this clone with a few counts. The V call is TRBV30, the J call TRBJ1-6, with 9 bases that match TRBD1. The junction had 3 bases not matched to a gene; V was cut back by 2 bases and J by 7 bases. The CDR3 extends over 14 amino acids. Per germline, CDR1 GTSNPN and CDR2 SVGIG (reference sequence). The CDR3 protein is CAWSSTGGNSPLHF. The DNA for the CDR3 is TGTGCCTGGAGTTCGACAGGGGGAAATTCACCCCTCCACTTT.

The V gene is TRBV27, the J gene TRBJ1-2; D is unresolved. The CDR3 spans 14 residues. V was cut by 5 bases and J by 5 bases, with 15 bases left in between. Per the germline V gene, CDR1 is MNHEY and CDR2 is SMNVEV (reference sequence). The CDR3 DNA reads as TGTGCCAGCAGTCCCGGGCCTATTAAGTATGGCTACACCTTC. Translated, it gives CASSPGPIKYGYTF.

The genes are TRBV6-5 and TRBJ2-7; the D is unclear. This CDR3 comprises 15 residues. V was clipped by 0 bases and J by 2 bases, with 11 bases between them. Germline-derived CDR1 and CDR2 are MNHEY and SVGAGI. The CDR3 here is CASSYSSNRAYEQYF. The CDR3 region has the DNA TGTGCCAGCAGTTACTCGAGTAACCGCGCCTACGAGCAGTACTTC.

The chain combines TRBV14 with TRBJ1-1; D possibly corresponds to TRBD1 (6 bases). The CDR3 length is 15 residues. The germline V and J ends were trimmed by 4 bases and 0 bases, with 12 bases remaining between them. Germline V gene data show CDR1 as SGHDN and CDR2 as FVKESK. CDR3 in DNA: TGTGCCAGCAGCCGACCGGGACAACTGAACACTGAAGCTTTCTTT. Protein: CASSRPGQLNTEAFF.

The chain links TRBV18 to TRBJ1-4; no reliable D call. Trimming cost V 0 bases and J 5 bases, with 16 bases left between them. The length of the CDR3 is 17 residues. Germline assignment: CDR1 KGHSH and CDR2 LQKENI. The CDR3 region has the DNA TGTGCCAGCTCACCACCGGTGGGTTCCCCGGGAAATGAAAAACTGTTTTTT. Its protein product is CASSPPVGSPGNEKLFF.

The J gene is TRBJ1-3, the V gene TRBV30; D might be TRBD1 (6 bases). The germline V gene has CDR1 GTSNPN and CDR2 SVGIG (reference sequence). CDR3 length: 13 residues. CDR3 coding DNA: TGTGCACTTACAGGGAACTCTGGAAACACCATATATTTT. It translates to CALTGNSGNTIYF.

CDR3 sequence: CASSETSGETQYF. In nucleotides, the CDR3 is TGTGCCAGCAGCGAGACTAGCGGGGAGACCCAGTACTTC. The chain couples TRBV5-6 to TRBJ2-5, with 10 bases matching TRBD2. Per germline, CDR1 SGHDT and CDR2 YYEEEE. The CDR3 runs 13 residues. The junction had 2 bases not matched to a gene; V was cut back by 4 bases and J by 5 bases.

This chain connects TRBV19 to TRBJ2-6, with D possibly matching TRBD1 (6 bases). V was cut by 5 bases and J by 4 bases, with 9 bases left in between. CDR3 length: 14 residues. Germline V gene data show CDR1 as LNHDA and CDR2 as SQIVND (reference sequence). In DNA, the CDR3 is TGTGCCAGTAGTCCGACAGGAGGGGCCAACGTCCTGACTTTC. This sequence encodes CASSPTGGANVLTF.

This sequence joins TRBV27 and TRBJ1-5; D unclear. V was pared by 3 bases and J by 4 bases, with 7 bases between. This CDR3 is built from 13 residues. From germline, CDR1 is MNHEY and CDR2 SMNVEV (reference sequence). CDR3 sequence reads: CASSFVGNQPQHF. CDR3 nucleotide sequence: TGTGCCAGCAGTTTCGTGGGTAATCAGCCCCAGCATTTT.

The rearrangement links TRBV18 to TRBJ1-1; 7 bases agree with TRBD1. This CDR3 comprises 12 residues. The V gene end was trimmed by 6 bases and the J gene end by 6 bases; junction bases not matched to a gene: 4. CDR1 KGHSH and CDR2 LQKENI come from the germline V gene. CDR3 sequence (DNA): TGTGCCAGCTCCGAAGACAGGGCTGAAGCTTTCTTT. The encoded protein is CASSEDRAEAFF. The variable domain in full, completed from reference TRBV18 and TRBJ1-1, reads NAGVMQNPRHLVRRRGQEARLRCSPMKGHSHVYWYRQLPEEGLKFMVYLQKENIIDESGMPKERFSAEFPKEGPSILRIQQVVRGDSAAYFCASSEDRAEAFFGQGTRLTVV.

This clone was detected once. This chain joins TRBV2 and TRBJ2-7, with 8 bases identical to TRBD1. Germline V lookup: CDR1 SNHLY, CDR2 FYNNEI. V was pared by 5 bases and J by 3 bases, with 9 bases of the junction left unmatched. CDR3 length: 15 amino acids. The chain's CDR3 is CASSPDRGDFYEQYF. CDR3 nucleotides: TGTGCCAGCAGTCCTGACAGGGGAGACTTCTACGAGCAGTACTTC.

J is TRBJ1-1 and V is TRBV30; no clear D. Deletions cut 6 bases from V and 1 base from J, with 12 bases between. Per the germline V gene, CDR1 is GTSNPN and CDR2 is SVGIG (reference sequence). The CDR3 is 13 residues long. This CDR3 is CACQQNRNTEAFF. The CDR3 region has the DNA TGTGCCTGCCAACAAAACAGGAACACTGAAGCTTTCTTT.

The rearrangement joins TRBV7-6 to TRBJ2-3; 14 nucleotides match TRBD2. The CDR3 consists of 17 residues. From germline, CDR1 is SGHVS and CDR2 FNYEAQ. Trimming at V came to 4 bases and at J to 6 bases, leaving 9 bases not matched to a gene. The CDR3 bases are TGTGCCAGCAGCTCGGCCGGGACTAGCGGGAGTTGGGATACGCAGTATTTT. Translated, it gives CASSSAGTSGSWDTQYF.

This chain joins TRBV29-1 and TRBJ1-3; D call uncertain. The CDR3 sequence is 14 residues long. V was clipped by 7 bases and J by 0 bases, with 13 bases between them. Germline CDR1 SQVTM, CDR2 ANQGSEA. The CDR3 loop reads CSAGVGGSGNTIYF. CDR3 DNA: TGCAGCGCCGGCGTCGGTGGCTCTGGAAACACCATATATTTT.

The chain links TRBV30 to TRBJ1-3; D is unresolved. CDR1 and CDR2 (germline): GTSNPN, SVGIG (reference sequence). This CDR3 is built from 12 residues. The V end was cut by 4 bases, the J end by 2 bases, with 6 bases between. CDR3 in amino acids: CAWKGTGNTIYF. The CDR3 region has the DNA TGTGCCTGGAAAGGGACTGGAAACACCATATATTTT.

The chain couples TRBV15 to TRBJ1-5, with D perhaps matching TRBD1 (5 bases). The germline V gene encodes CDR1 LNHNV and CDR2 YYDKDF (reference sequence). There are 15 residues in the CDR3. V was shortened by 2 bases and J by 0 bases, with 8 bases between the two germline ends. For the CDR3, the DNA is TGTGCCACCAGCAGACAGGGCTATAGCAATCAGCCCCAGCATTTT. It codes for CATSRQGYSNQPQHF.

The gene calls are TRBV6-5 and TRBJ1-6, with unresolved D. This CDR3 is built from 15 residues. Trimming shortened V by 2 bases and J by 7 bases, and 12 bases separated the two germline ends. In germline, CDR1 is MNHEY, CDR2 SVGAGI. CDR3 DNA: TGTGCCAGCAGTTACGGGGTCAGACTCAATTCACCCCTCCACTTT. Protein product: CASSYGVRLNSPLHF.

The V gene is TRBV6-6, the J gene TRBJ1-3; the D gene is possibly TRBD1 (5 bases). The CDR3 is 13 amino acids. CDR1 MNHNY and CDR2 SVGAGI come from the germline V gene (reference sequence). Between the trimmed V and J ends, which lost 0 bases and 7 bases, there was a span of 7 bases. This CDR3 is CASSYSEGNTIYF. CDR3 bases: TGTGCCAGCAGTTACTCGGAGGGGAACACCATATATTTT.

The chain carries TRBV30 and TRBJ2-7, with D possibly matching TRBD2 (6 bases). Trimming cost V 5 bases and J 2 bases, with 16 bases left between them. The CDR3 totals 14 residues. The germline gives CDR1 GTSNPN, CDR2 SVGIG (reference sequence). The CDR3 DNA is TGTGCCTGGGGTTCGGGGGTCCCCCCCTACGAGCAGTACTTC. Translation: CAWGSGVPPYEQYF.

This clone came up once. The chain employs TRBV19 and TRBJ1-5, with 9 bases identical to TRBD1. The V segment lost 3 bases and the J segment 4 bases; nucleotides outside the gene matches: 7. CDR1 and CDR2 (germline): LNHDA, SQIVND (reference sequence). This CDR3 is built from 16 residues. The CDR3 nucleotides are TGTGCCAGTAGTATTGCCGGGACAGGGAGAAATCAGCCCCAGCATTTT. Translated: CASSIAGTGRNQPQHF. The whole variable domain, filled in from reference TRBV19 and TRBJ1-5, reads DGGITQSPKYLFRKEGQNVTLSCEQNLNHDAMYWYRQDPGQGLRLIYYSQIVNDFQKGDIAEGYSVSREKKESFPLTVTSAQKNPTAFYLCASSIAGTGRNQPQHFGDGTRLSIL.

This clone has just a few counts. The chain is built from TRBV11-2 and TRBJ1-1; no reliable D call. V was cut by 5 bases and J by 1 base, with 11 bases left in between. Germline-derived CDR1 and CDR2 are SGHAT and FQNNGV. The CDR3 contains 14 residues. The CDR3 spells CASSPRTGNTEAFF. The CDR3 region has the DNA TGTGCCAGCAGCCCCAGGACCGGGAACACTGAAGCTTTCTTT.

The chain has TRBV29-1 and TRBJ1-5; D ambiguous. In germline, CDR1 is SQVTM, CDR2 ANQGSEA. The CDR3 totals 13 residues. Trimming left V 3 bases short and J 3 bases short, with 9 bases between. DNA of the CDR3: TGCAGCGTTGAGTTCACAGACAATCAGCCCCAGCATTTT. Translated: CSVEFTDNQPQHF.

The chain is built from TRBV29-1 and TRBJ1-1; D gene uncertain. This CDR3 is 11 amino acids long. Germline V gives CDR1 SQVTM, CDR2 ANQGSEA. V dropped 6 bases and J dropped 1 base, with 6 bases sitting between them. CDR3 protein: CSVEQNTEAFF. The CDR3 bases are TGCAGCGTAGAGCAGAACACTGAAGCTTTCTTT.

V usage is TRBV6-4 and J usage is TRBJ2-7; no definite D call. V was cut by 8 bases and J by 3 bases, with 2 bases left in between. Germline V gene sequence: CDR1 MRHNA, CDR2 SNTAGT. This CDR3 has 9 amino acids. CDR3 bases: TGTGCCAGCTGCTACGAGCAGTACTTC. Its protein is CASCYEQYF.